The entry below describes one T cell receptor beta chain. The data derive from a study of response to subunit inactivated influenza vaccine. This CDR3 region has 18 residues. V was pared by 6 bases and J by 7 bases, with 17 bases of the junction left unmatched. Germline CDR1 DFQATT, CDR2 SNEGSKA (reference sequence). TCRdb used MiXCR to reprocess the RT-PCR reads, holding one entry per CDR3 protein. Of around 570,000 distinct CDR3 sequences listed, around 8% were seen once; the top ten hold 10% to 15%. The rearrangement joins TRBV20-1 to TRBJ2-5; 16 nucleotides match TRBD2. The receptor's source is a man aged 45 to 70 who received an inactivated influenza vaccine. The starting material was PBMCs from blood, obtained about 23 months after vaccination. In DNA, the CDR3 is TGCAGTGCCGTACTGGGACTAGCGGGAGGGGGTATTCTCGGGACCCAGTACTTC. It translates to CSAVLGLAGGGILGTQYF.